The 20 T cell receptor beta chains presented below share a single source sample, sequenced in a study of PD-L1 blockade in urothelial cancer. Data came from immunoSEQ multiplex PCR; TCRdb stores just in-frame clones and leaves some out. This sample has 35,000 to 40,000 clones, with around four fifths found just once. Stated time point: pretreatment peripheral blood. Sequences were derived from PBMCs, sampled around atezolizumab (anti-PD-L1) treatment. These receptors originate from a man in his fifties or sixties with urothelial cancer.

V gene TRBV4-1 combines with J gene TRBJ1-4, with D uncertain. The CDR3 covers 16 residues. Germline CDR1 MGHRA, CDR2 YSYEKL. V was clipped by 0 bases and J by 0 bases, with 8 bases between them. DNA of the CDR3: TGCGCCAGCAGCCAAGATCCCGGGGCAACTAATGAAAAACTGTTTTTT. Its protein is CASSQDPGATNEKLFF.

This sequence joins TRBV6-4 and TRBJ1-1; D is possibly TRBD1 (6 bases). From germline, CDR1 is MRHNA and CDR2 SNTAGT. This CDR3 is built from 13 residues. The V gene lost 5 bases and the J gene lost 1 base, with 8 bases spanning the gap. Here the CDR3 DNA reads TGTGCCAGCAGTAAGGGACAGAACACTGAAGCTTTCTTT. Translation: CASSKGQNTEAFF.

This clone has just a few counts. This rearrangement joins TRBV5-1 to TRBJ2-7; 9 positions match TRBD2. Germline V CDR1 and CDR2: SGHRS, YFSETQ. The CDR3 runs 18 residues. The trim removed 0 bases at V and 1 base at J, leaving 11 bases unmatched. The CDR3 loop is CASSLGLAGPGVSYEQYF. Here the CDR3 DNA reads TGCGCCAGCAGCTTGGGTCTAGCGGGGCCCGGGGTTTCCTACGAGCAGTACTTC.

The CDR3 nucleotides are TGTGCCACCAGCAGGGGACTAGCGGGGGCCGACAATGAGCAGTTCTTC. It yields the protein CATSRGLAGADNEQFF. This chain links TRBV15 with TRBJ2-1; 14 nucleotides align to TRBD2. Trimming cost V 3 bases and J 5 bases; bases outside gene matches: 3. Per germline, CDR1 LNHNV and CDR2 YYDKDF (reference sequence). The length of the CDR3 is 16 residues.

This clone has just a few counts. The chain uses TRBV7-9 and TRBJ1-5; the match to TRBD1 covers 7 bases. J lost 5 bases, V lost 4 bases, and 5 bases had no gene match. The CDR3 covers 14 residues. Germline CDR1 SEHNR, CDR2 FQNEAQ (reference sequence). The CDR3 protein is CASSSSTGDQPQHF. CDR3 DNA sequence: TGTGCCAGCAGCTCCAGTACAGGGGATCAGCCCCAGCATTTT.

The chain recombines TRBV28 with TRBJ1-5; TRBD1 might be the D (5 bases). CDR3 length: 15 amino acids. With 6 bases removed from V and 6 bases from J, the gap between germline ends came to 18 bases. From germline, CDR1 is MDHEN and CDR2 SYDVKM. The CDR3 coding sequence is TGTGCCAGCAGCCAAACGGTACGGGGGATTCAGCCCCAGCATTTT. It encodes CASSQTVRGIQPQHF.

This chain links TRBV5-1 with TRBJ1-5; the D gene is possibly TRBD1 (5 bases). Trimming pared 0 bases from V and 6 bases from J, leaving 10 bases between. There are 14 residues in the CDR3. Germline loops: CDR1 SGHRS, CDR2 YFSETQ. CDR3 sequence (DNA): TGCGCCAGCAGCTTGGAAGGGGTCGGTCAGCCCCAGCATTTT. It translates to CASSLEGVGQPQHF.

The chain joins TRBV6-1 to TRBJ2-5; 7 bases fit TRBD1. The CDR3 totals 15 residues. Trimming took 4 bases from V and 2 from J; bases not matched to a gene: 7. From germline, CDR1 is MNHNS and CDR2 SASEGT. The CDR3 nucleotides read TGTGCCAGCAGTGGGGATAACAGGGGACAAGAGACCCAGTACTTC. Translating gives CASSGDNRGQETQYF.

The V and J genes are TRBV27 and TRBJ1-3; unclear D gene. Germline values: CDR1 MNHEY, CDR2 SMNVEV (reference sequence). The CDR3 is 14 amino acids. Deletions cut 5 bases from V and 4 bases from J, with 12 bases between. DNA of the CDR3: TGTGCCAGCAGTCCGGGGTCTTTCGGAAACACCATATATTTT. It encodes CASSPGSFGNTIYF.

This rearrangement joins TRBV11-1 to TRBJ1-2; 8 bases align to TRBD1. Trimming at V came to 5 bases and at J to 7 bases, leaving 0 bases not matched to a gene. The CDR3 spans 11 residues. Per the germline V gene, CDR1 is SGHAT and CDR2 is FQDESV (reference sequence). CDR3 loop: CASSDRGGYTF. Written as DNA, the CDR3 is TGTGCCAGCAGCGACAGGGGTGGCTACACCTTC.

The chain uses TRBV9 and TRBJ2-1, with 7 nucleotides matching TRBD1. CDR1 and CDR2 from the germline V gene are SGDLS and YYNGEE. V gave up 4 bases and J gave up 1 base; unmatched junction bases: 8. The CDR3 is 16 amino acids. The DNA for the CDR3 is TGTGCCAGCAGCTATTTCTCGGGACAGTCCTACAATGAGCAGTTCTTC. Translation: CASSYFSGQSYNEQFF.

Here the CDR3 reads CASSQGLAGSYEQYF. For the CDR3, the DNA is TGCGCCAGCAGCCAGGGACTAGCCGGGTCTTACGAGCAGTACTTC. This sequence joins TRBV4-1 and TRBJ2-7; 9 bases align to TRBD2. V gave up 3 bases and J gave up 4 bases; unmatched junction bases: 7. This CDR3 has 15 residues. Germline CDR1 is MGHRA and CDR2 is YSYEKL.

V and J are TRBV11-2 and TRBJ2-6; no reliable D call. Germline CDR1 is SGHAT and CDR2 is FQNNGV. The CDR3 has 14 residues. Trimming removed 7 bases at V and 0 bases at J, with 7 bases between. In DNA form, the CDR3 reads TGTGCCAGCACCCTAAGCTCTGGGGCCAACGTCCTGACTTTC. Its protein product is CASTLSSGANVLTF. Together with reference TRBV11-2 and TRBJ2-6, the CDR3 gives the full variable domain: EAGVAQSPRYKIIEKRQSVAFWCNPISGHATLYWYQQILGQGPKLLIQFQNNGVVDDSQLPKDRFSAERLKGVDSTLKIQPAKLEDSAVYLCASTLSSGANVLTFGAGSRLTVL.

V and J are TRBV7-9 and TRBJ1-1; D is uncertain. V lost 5 bases and J 6 bases, leaving 10 bases between the germline ends. Germline CDR1 is SEHNR and CDR2 is FQNEAQ (reference sequence). The CDR3 is 12 amino acids. The CDR3 DNA is TGTGCCAGCAGCCCCCGAACACCTGAAGCTTTCTTT. The encoded protein is CASSPRTPEAFF.

This chain connects TRBV6-1 to TRBJ2-2; 7 nucleotides line up with TRBD1. Unmatched junction bases numbered 2, after V lost 4 bases and J lost 3 bases. Germline-derived CDR1 and CDR2 are MNHNS and SASEGT. The CDR3 extends over 14 amino acids. Here the CDR3 DNA reads TGTGCCAGCAGTGGGCAGGGGGACACCGGGGAGCTGTTTTTT. This codes for CASSGQGDTGELFF.

The chain joins TRBV10-1 to TRBJ1-6; unclear D gene. This CDR3 contains 13 residues. Germline CDR1 and CDR2: WNHNN and SYGVQD (reference sequence). V lost 2 bases and J 8 bases, leaving 7 bases between the germline ends. CDR3 sequence reads: CASSERVDSPLHF. The DNA of the CDR3 is TGCGCCAGCAGTGAGAGAGTCGATTCACCCCTCCACTTT.

The chain carries TRBV5-4 and TRBJ1-1, with D possibly being TRBD1 (5 bases). V lost 5 bases and J 1 base, leaving 9 bases between the germline ends. Looked up from germline, CDR1 is SGHNT and CDR2 is YYREEE (reference sequence). This CDR3 has 13 residues. CDR3 sequence: CASRRTQNTEAFF. The CDR3 DNA is TGTGCCAGCAGGCGGACACAGAACACTGAAGCTTTCTTT.

The chain carries TRBV7-2 and TRBJ1-6, with D maybe TRBD1 (5 bases). Germline values: CDR1 SGHTA, CDR2 FQGNSA. V lost 5 bases and J 7 bases, leaving 15 bases between the germline ends. The CDR3 covers 15 residues. This chain's CDR3 is CASSAWGVLNSPLHF. CDR3 DNA sequence: TGTGCCAGCAGCGCCTGGGGGGTACTCAATTCACCCCTCCACTTT.

The chain couples TRBV6-6 to TRBJ1-6; D uncertain. The CDR3 runs 12 residues. V was shortened by 4 bases and J by 8 bases, with 6 bases between the two germline ends. CDR1 MNHNY and CDR2 SVGAGI come from the germline V gene (reference sequence). The CDR3 bases are TGTGCCAGCAGTTCTCCGGATTCACCCCTCCACTTT. Amino acids: CASSSPDSPLHF.

CDR3 sequence reads: CAIRQQMGTQMNTEAFF. In DNA form, the CDR3 reads TGTGCCATCCGACAACAGATGGGGACACAGATGAACACTGAAGCTTTCTTT. The chain uses TRBV10-3 and TRBJ1-1, with D maybe TRBD1 (6 bases). CDR1 is ENHRY, CDR2 SYGVKD, per germline. CDR3 length: 17 amino acids. V gave up 8 bases and J gave up 0 bases, with 22 bases separating them.